This T cell receptor beta chain was sequenced during a study of human T cells and chemical hapten exposure. Sample time point: patch test 2, 6 weeks after DPC sensitization. Treatment described: therapeutic diphenylcyclopropenone sensitization with weekly scalp DPC. There are 16 residues in the CDR3. Germline V gene data show CDR1 as SGHRS and CDR2 as YFSETQ. V was pared by 4 bases and J by 7 bases, with 14 bases of the junction left unmatched. TCRdb re-called the RACE reads through MiXCR, storing one row per CDR3 protein. This sample has about 140,000 distinct CDR3 sequences; roughly 10% occur once, and the top ten carry around 1.4%.

The starting material was whole blood, obtained in connection with sensitization to the hapten diphenylcyclopropenone (DPC). The clonotype originates from a woman in her fifties or sixties with alopecia areata. Some clones in this sample may be carry-over from other donors' samples. The chain is built from TRBV5-1 and TRBJ1-2; 9 bases fit TRBD1. The DNA of the CDR3 is TGCGCCAGCAGCAGGCTCGCGGACAGGGGAGAAACTGGCTACACCTTC. It translates to CASSRLADRGETGYTF.